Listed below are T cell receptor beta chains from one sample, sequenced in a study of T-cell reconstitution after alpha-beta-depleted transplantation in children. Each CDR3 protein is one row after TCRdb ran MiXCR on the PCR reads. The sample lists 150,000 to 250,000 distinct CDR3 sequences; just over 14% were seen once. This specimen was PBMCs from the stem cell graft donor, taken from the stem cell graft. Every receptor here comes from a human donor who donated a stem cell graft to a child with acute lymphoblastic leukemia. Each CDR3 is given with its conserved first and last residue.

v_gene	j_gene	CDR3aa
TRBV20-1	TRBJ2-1	CSAQGLAGNFNNEQFF
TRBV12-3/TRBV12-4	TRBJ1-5	CASSLWGSAGDQPQHF
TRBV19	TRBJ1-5	CASSLRTGEYWNQPQHF
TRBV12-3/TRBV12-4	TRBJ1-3	CASSFGPFGNTIYF
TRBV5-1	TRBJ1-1	CASSLQDTEAFF
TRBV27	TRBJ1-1	CASSSGTGTNTEAFF
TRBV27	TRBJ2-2	CASLGPPAGELFF
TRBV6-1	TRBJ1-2	CASSRTRDSVNYGYTF
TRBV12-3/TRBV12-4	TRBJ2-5	CASTGFGSESQETQYF
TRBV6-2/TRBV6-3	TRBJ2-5	CASSRPNVQETQYF
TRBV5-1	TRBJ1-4	CASSLGGENEKLFF
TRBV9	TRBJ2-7	CASSVGAGGPGEQYF
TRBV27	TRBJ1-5	CASSLTSSNQPQHF
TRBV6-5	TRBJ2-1	CASSFAWDRSLTNNEQFF
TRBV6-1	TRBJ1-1	CASSDGNRNTEAFF
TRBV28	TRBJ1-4	CASSPGENNEKLFF
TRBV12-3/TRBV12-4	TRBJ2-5	CASTLAGVETQYF
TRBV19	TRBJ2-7	CASKITGPGSYEQYF
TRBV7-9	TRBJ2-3	CASGGQYF
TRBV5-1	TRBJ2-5	CASSLFLAEGSETQYF
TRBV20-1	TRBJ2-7	CSARDRLAGEQYF
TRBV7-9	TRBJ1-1	CASSFGQLNTEAFF
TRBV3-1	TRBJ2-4	CASSPGPPGTIGNSQYF
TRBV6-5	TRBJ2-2	CASRDRGGGELFF
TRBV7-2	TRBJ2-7	CASSTSGRAFYEQYF
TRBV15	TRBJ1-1	CATSRRTGSTEAFF
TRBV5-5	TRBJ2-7	CASSEHLYEQYF
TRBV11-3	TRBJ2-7	CASSLAQDSIYEQYF
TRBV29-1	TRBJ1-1	CSVEGGGTEAFF
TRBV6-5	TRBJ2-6	CASSSTSGSTGANGLTF
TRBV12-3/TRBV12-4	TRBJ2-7	CASSLGFYEQYF
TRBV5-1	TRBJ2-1	CASSHRAQRGDEQFF
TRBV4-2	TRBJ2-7	CASSQTRDTLTYEQYF
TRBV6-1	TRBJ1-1	CASSRQGFEAFF
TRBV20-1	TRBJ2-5	CSALRWEGQETQYF
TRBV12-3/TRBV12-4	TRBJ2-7	CASSSTSGSNEQYF
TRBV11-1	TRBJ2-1	CASSLGGGAFYNEQFF
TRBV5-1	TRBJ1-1	CASSSWLGQKNTEAFF
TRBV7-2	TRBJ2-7	CASSFGAGGSYEQYF
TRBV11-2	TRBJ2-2	CASSSSTGTGELFF